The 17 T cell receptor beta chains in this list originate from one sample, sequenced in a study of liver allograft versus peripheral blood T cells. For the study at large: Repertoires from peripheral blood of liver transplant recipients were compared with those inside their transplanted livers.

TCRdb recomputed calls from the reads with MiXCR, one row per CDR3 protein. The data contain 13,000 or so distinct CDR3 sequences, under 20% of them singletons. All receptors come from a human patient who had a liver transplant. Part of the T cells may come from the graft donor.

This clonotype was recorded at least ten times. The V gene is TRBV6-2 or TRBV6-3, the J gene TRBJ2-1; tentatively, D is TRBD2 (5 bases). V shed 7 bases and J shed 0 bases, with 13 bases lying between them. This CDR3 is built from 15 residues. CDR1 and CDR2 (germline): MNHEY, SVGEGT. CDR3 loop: CASTRRTSSYNEQFF. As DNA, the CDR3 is TGTGCCAGCACCAGACGTACTAGCTCCTACAATGAGCAGTTCTTC.

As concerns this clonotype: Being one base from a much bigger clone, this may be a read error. CDR3 region: CATSTRTGGSYNEQLF. CDR3 nucleotides: TGTGCCACCAGCACTAGGACAGGGGGCTCCTACAATGAGCAGCTCTTC. This chain connects TRBV15 to TRBJ2-1; 11 nucleotides match TRBD1. CDR3 length: 16 residues. CDR1 LNHNV and CDR2 YYDKDF come from the germline V gene (reference sequence).

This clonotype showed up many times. The CDR3 DNA reads TGTGCCAGCAGCGTCTCTGATTCACCCCTCCACTTT. This encodes CASSVSDSPLHF. The chain links TRBV9 to TRBJ1-6; D gene unclear. Germline loops: CDR1 SGDLS, CDR2 YYNGEE. The CDR3 sequence is 12 residues long. Deletions cut 2 bases from V and 8 bases from J, with 5 bases between.

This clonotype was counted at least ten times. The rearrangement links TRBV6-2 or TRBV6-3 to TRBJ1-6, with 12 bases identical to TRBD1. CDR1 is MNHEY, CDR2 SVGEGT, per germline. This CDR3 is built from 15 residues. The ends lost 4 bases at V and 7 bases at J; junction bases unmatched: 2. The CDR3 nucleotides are TGTGCCAGCAGTTGGGACAGGGGGCGAAATTCACCCCTCCACTTT. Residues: CASSWDRGRNSPLHF.

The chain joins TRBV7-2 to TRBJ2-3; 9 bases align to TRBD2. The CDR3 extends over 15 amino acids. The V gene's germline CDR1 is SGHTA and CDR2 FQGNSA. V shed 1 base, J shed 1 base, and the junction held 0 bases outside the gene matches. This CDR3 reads CASSLGGRGTDTQYF. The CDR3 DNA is TGTGCCAGCAGCTTAGGCGGGAGGGGCACAGATACGCAGTATTTT.

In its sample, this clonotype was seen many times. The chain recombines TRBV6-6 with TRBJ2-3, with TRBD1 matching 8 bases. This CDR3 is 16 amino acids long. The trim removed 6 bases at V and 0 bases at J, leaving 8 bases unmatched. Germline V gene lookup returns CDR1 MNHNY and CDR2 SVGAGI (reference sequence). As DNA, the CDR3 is TGTGCCAGCAGGCCCGGACAGGGAAGAAGCACAGATACGCAGTATTTT. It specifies CASRPGQGRSTDTQYF.

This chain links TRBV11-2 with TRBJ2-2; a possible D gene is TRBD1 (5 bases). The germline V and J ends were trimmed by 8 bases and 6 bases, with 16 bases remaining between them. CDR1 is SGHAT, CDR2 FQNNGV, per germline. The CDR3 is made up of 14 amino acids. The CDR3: CASASQGYAGELFF. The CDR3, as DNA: TGTGCCAGCGCTTCCCAGGGTTACGCCGGGGAGCTGTTTTTT.

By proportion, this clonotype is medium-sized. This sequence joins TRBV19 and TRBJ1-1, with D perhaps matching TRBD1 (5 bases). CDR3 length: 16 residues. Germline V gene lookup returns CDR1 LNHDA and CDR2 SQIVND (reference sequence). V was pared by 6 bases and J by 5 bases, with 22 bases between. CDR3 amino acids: CASRNNWGRVATEAFF. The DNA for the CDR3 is TGTGCCAGTAGGAACAACTGGGGGAGGGTAGCAACTGAAGCTTTCTTT.

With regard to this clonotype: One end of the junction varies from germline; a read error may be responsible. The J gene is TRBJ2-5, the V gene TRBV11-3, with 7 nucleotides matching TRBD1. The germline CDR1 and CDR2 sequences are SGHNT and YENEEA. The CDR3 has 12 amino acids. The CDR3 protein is CASSLIEGQPNF. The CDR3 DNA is TGTGCCAGCAGCTTAATAGAGGGACAGCCTAACTTC.

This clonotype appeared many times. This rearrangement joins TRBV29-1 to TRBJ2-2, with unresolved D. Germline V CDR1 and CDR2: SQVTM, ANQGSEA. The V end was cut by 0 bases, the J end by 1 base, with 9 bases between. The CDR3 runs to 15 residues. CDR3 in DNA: TGCAGCGTTGAAGACCCCCGGAAGAACACCGGGGAGCTGTTTTTT. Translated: CSVEDPRKNTGELFF.

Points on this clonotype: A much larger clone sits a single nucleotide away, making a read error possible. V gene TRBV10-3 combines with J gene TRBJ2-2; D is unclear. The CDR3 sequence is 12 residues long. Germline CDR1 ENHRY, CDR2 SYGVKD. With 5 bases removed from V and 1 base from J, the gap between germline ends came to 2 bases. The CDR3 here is CAISRNTGELFF. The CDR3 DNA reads TGTGCCATCAGTCGGAACACCGGGGAGCTGTTTTTT.

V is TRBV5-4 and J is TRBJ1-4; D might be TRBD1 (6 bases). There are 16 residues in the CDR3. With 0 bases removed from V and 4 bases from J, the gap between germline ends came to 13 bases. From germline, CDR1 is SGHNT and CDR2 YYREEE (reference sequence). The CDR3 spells CASSLEGGFGNEKLFF. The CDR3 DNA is TGTGCCAGCAGCTTGGAGGGGGGTTTCGGTAATGAAAAACTGTTTTTT.

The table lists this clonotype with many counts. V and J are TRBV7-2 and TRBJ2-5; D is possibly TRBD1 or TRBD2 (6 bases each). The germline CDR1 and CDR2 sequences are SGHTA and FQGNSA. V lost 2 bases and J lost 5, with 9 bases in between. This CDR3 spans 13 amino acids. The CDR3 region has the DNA TGTGCCAGCAGCTTATTAGGGGGGGAGACCCAGTACTTC. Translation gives CASSLLGGETQYF. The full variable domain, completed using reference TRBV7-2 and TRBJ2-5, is GAGVSQSPSNKVTEKGKDVELRCDPISGHTALYWYRQSLGQGLEFLIYFQGNSAPDKSGLPSDRFSAERTGGSVSTLTIQRTQQEDSAVYLCASSLLGGETQYFGPGTRLLVL.

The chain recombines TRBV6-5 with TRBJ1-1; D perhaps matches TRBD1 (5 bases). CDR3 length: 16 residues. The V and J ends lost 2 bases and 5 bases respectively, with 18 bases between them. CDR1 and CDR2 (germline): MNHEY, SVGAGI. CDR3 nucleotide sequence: TGTGCCAGCAGTTACGGGCCCGTAGCAGGGATAACTGAAGCTTTCTTT. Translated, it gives CASSYGPVAGITEAFF.

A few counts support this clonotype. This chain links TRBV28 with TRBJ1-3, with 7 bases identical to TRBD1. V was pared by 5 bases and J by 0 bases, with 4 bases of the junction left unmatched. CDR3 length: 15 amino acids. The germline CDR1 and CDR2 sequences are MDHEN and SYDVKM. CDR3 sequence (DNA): TGTGCCAGCAGTCCGGGACAGAGCTCTGGAAACACCATATATTTT. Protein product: CASSPGQSSGNTIYF.

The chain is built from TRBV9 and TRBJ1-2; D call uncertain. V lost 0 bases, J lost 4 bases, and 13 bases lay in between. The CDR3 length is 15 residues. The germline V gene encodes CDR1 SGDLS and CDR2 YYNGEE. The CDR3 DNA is TGTGCCAGCAGCGTAGAGACGCACCCTAGCTATGGCTACACCTTC. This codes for CASSVETHPSYGYTF.

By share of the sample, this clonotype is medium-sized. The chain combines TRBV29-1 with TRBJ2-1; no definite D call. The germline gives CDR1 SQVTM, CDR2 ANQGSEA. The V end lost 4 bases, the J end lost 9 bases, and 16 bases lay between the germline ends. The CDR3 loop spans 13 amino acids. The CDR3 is CSVAPLGPGEQFF. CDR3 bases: TGCAGCGTTGCGCCCCTGGGCCCGGGTGAGCAGTTCTTC.